This TCR beta chain was documented in a study of blood T cell repertoires in COVID-19. Study as a whole: COVID-19 samples from acute and convalescent phases originated in the United States, Italy and Spain.

In this sample, this clone turned up a few times. Germline V gene sequence: CDR1 MNHEY, CDR2 SVGEGT. This CDR3 spans 12 amino acids. Trimming stripped 2 bases from V and 4 bases from J, with 3 bases between. The protocol was immunoSEQ multiplex PCR, while the TCRdb copy is restricted to in-frame clones and leaves out a portion. The table has tens of thousands of clones, 75% to 85% seen once. The V gene is TRBV6-2 or TRBV6-3, the J gene TRBJ2-1; D is uncertain. What was sequenced was peripheral blood. The TCR sequence derives from a man in his 60s with acute or convalescent COVID-19. The CDR3 DNA reads TGTGCCAGCAGTTACACATACAATGAGCAGTTCTTC. It encodes CASSYTYNEQFF.